This T cell receptor beta chain appears in the sequencing data of a study of beta chain features in type 1 diabetes. Study in general: Age, gender and cell yields were alike across patients and healthy donors.

Study-level points and caveats: Over-representation of high TCR-expressing cells was a possible consequence of cDNA sequencing. Shortening of TCRB CDR3s, moderate but significant, appeared in all four CD4+ subsets of Type 1 diabetes patients. Across patients, naive, central memory and Treg TCRB repertoires exhibited apparently greater similarity than was observed across healthy donors.

J gave up 4 bases and V 0 bases, and 2 bases lay outside the gene matches. From germline, CDR1 is SGDLS and CDR2 YYNGEE. CDR3 length: 14 residues. The study reverse transcribed the entire isolated RNA, so it sequenced expressed TCRB transcripts. Profiling relied on immunoSEQ multiplex PCR, and the TCRdb table lists in-frame clones only, not all of them. The sample lists about 280,000 clones, approximately 15% occurring once. Comments on this clone: Its antigen is not known.

Heparinised blood was drawn once per donor, averaging roughly 120 mL. This clonotype was obtained from a man between 18 and 35 years old with type 1 diabetes. The chain employs TRBV9 and TRBJ2-3; TRBD2 aligns across 7 bases. Sequencing was performed on naive CD4+ T cells from blood. CDR3 sequence: CASSVDAGADTQYF. CDR3 coding DNA: TGTGCCAGCAGCGTAGATGCGGGGGCAGATACGCAGTATTTT.